This T cell receptor (beta chain) was captured in a study of cytomegalovirus exposure and HLA in healthy donors. V lost 5 bases to trimming and J lost 3 bases, with 15 bases between them. There are 15 residues in the CDR3. Germline V gene data show CDR1 as MNHNS and CDR2 as SASEGT. PCR primers comprised 60 Vbeta and 13 Jbeta primers. Sequencing used immunoSEQ multiplex PCR; TCRdb keeps in-frame clones, though not all of them. The sample lists around 150,000 clones; about 75% were seen once. The source material was PBMCs. This sequence originates from a man between 18 and 29 years old in good health and CMV-seronegative. This sequence joins TRBV6-1 and TRBJ2-3, with D unclear. The CDR3 is CASSPGVLRTDTQYF. CDR3 bases: TGTGCCAGCAGTCCCGGAGTACTAAGAACAGATACGCAGTATTTT.